Listed below are T cell receptor beta chains from one sample, sequenced in a study of OX40 agonist ivuxolimab in advanced cancers. Sequenced by immunoSEQ multiplex PCR; TCRdb stores in-frame clones only, minus some. The sample holds about 9,000 clones, approximately 72% seen once. The material sequenced was CD4+ or CD8+ T cells sorted from blood, taken in a trial of the OX40 agonist ivuxolimab. These receptors came from an adult with an advanced solid tumor such as melanoma, head and neck, liver or kidney cancer. The CDR3 runs from the conserved cysteine through the conserved F or W. D genes are given only for firm matches. Part of the rows lack a size; the others show once, few, many or a class for expanded clones.

D gene: -; V gene: TRBV21-1; clone size: -; J gene: TRBJ1-5; CDR3 DNA: TGTGCCAGCAGCCAAGAGAGCGCCAGCAATCAGCCCCAGCATTTT; CDR3 protein: CASSQESASNQPQHF
D gene: -; V gene: TRBV4-2; clone size: -; J gene: TRBJ1-4; CDR3 DNA: TGTGCCAGCAGCCAAGTTGTGGGGGCAGGGGAAAAACTGTTTTTT; CDR3 protein: CASSQVVGAGEKLFF
D gene: TRBD2; V gene: TRBV10-3; clone size: -; J gene: TRBJ2-2; CDR3 DNA: TGTGCCATCAGTTCCGGGACTAGCGATACCGGGGAGCTGTTTTTT; CDR3 protein: CAISSGTSDTGELFF
D gene: -; V gene: TRBV7-9; clone size: -; J gene: TRBJ2-7; CDR3 DNA: TGTGCCAGCAGCTCGGGGGCGGGAGAAACCTACGAGCAGTACTTC; CDR3 protein: CASSSGAGETYEQYF
D gene: -; V gene: TRBV9; clone size: -; J gene: TRBJ1-2; CDR3 DNA: TGTGCCAGCAGCCCCCAATCCGGGACAAGGTCCGGCTACACCTTC; CDR3 protein: CASSPQSGTRSGYTF
D gene: TRBD2; V gene: TRBV6-5; clone size: -; J gene: TRBJ2-7; CDR3 DNA: TGTGCCAGCAGCCCCGGGGGGAGGAGCTCCTACGAGCAGTACTTC; CDR3 protein: CASSPGGRSSYEQYF
D gene: TRBD1; V gene: TRBV14; clone size: -; J gene: TRBJ2-5; CDR3 DNA: TGTGCCAGCAGCCATCGGACAGGGTTGGAGGAGACCCAGTACTTC; CDR3 protein: CASSHRTGLEETQYF
D gene: -; V gene: TRBV27; clone size: once; J gene: TRBJ1-1; CDR3 DNA: TGTGCCAGCAGTTTTTCCTTTGGGCGAACTGAAGCTTTCTTT; CDR3 protein: CASSFSFGRTEAFF
D gene: TRBD1; V gene: TRBV19; clone size: -; J gene: TRBJ1-4; CDR3 DNA: TGTGCCAGTAGTCAGAACAGGGGGACTAATGAAAAACTGTTTTTT; CDR3 protein: CASSQNRGTNEKLFF
D gene: -; V gene: TRBV25-1; clone size: -; J gene: TRBJ1-2; CDR3 DNA: TGTGCCACTACAAACAGAGATGGCTACACCTTC; CDR3 protein: CATTNRDGYTF
D gene: -; V gene: TRBV5-6; clone size: once; J gene: TRBJ2-7; CDR3 DNA: TGTGCCAGCAGCTTGGGCAGAACCTACGAGCAGTACTTC; CDR3 protein: CASSLGRTYEQYF
D gene: -; V gene: TRBV11-2; clone size: -; J gene: TRBJ2-3; CDR3 DNA: TGTGCCAGCGGCCCAGATACGCAGTATTTT; CDR3 protein: CASGPDTQYF
D gene: -; V gene: TRBV7-6; clone size: -; J gene: TRBJ2-5; CDR3 DNA: TGTGCCAGCAGCTTAGTGGCGGGCAACCTCCAAGAGACCCAGTACTTC; CDR3 protein: CASSLVAGNLQETQYF
D gene: TRBD2; V gene: TRBV7-9; clone size: medium-sized; J gene: TRBJ2-1; CDR3 DNA: TGTGCCGGCGGGGGGCGGTACAATGAGCAGTTCTTC; CDR3 protein: CAGGGRYNEQFF
D gene: TRBD2; V gene: TRBV11-3; clone size: -; J gene: TRBJ2-1; CDR3 DNA: TGTGCCAGCAGCTTAGAGGTAGCGGGGGGGCGAAATGAGCAGTTCTTC; CDR3 protein: CASSLEVAGGRNEQFF
D gene: -; V gene: TRBV9; clone size: medium-sized; J gene: TRBJ1-5; CDR3 DNA: TGTGCCAGCAGCGTAGGATCTACCGGGGAGCCCCAGCATTTT; CDR3 protein: CASSVGSTGEPQHF
D gene: TRBD1; V gene: TRBV10-1; clone size: -; J gene: TRBJ2-1; CDR3 DNA: TGCGCCAGCAGCGACAGGGTCAATGAGCAGTTCTTC; CDR3 protein: CASSDRVNEQFF
D gene: -; V gene: TRBV7-9; clone size: -; J gene: TRBJ2-1; CDR3 DNA: TGTGCCAGCAGCTCCCACTATAGTCCGAACAATGAGCAGTTCTTC; CDR3 protein: CASSSHYSPNNEQFF
D gene: -; V gene: TRBV7-9; clone size: -; J gene: TRBJ1-1; CDR3 DNA: TGTGCCAGCAGCCTCACGGGAACTGAAGCTTTCTTT; CDR3 protein: CASSLTGTEAFF
D gene: -; V gene: TRBV5-5; clone size: -; J gene: TRBJ1-1; CDR3 DNA: TGTGCCAGCAGCTTGGCCACCGTTTCGTACACTGAAGCTTTCTTT; CDR3 protein: CASSLATVSYTEAFF
D gene: -; V gene: TRBV7-9; clone size: -; J gene: TRBJ2-1; CDR3 DNA: TGTGCCAGCAGCCCTGAGCATTACAGGGAAGAGCAGTTCTTC; CDR3 protein: CASSPEHYREEQFF
D gene: -; V gene: TRBV29-1; clone size: -; J gene: TRBJ1-1; CDR3 DNA: TGCAGCGTGGTGGGTCTGGCCCCCATGAACACTGAAGCTTTCTTT; CDR3 protein: CSVVGLAPMNTEAFF
D gene: -; V gene: TRBV4-3; clone size: -; J gene: TRBJ2-3; CDR3 DNA: TGCGCCAGCAGCCAAGATCTTTTAGGGGGGCCCAGTACAGATACGCAGTATTTT; CDR3 protein: CASSQDLLGGPSTDTQYF
D gene: -; V gene: TRBV10-1; clone size: -; J gene: TRBJ1-5; CDR3 DNA: TGCGCCAGACATAGGCCCCAGCATTTT; CDR3 protein: CARHRPQHF
D gene: TRBD2; V gene: TRBV7-9; clone size: -; J gene: TRBJ2-1; CDR3 DNA: TGTGCCAGCAGCTCAGGGACTAGCGGGGGGAGCGATGAGCAGTTCTTC; CDR3 protein: CASSSGTSGGSDEQFF
D gene: -; V gene: TRBV5-1; clone size: -; J gene: TRBJ2-3; CDR3 DNA: TGCGCCAGCATGGGGGCGGTAGATACGCAGTATTTT; CDR3 protein: CASMGAVDTQYF
D gene: -; V gene: TRBV5-5; clone size: -; J gene: TRBJ2-7; CDR3 DNA: TGTGCCAGCAGCTACGACAGGGACTGGTTCTACGAGCAGTACTTC; CDR3 protein: CASSYDRDWFYEQYF
D gene: -; V gene: TRBV9; clone size: -; J gene: TRBJ2-2; CDR3 DNA: TGTGCCAGCAGCGTAGAGGGTACCGGGGAGCTGTTTTTT; CDR3 protein: CASSVEGTGELFF
D gene: -; V gene: TRBV6-1; clone size: few; J gene: TRBJ1-2; CDR3 DNA: TGTGCCAGCAGTGAAGGGGCAGACAGTACCTATGGCTACACCTTC; CDR3 protein: CASSEGADSTYGYTF
D gene: -; V gene: TRBV7-6; clone size: -; J gene: TRBJ1-1; CDR3 DNA: TGTGCCAGCAGCTTAGCGGAGGCGGAGGGGACTGAAGCTTTCTTT; CDR3 protein: CASSLAEAEGTEAFF
D gene: -; V gene: TRBV19; clone size: -; J gene: TRBJ2-3; CDR3 DNA: TGTGCCAGTAGTTCGACCAACACAGATACGCAGTATTTT; CDR3 protein: CASSSTNTDTQYF
D gene: -; V gene: TRBV27; clone size: -; J gene: TRBJ2-3; CDR3 DNA: TGTGCCAGCAGACTCCAGGGACCCCTTGGCACAGATACGCAGTATTTT; CDR3 protein: CASRLQGPLGTDTQYF
D gene: -; V gene: TRBV13; clone size: -; J gene: TRBJ2-7; CDR3 DNA: TGTGCCAGCAGCCCCGGGGGTAGCTCCTACGAGCAGTACTTC; CDR3 protein: CASSPGGSSYEQYF
D gene: -; V gene: TRBV9; clone size: -; J gene: TRBJ2-3; CDR3 DNA: TGTGCCAGCAGCCCCGGACAGCTAGACCCAGATACGCAGTATTTT; CDR3 protein: CASSPGQLDPDTQYF
D gene: TRBD1; V gene: TRBV27; clone size: medium-sized; J gene: TRBJ1-2; CDR3 DNA: TGTGCCAGCAGTTTGGTAAGGACGGGACAGACTTCTCTTGGGTATGGCTACACCTTC; CDR3 protein: CASSLVRTGQTSLGYGYTF
D gene: TRBD2; V gene: TRBV19; clone size: -; J gene: TRBJ2-3; CDR3 DNA: TGTGCCAGTAGCGCCGAGCGGGGGCCCTCAGATACGCAGTATTTT; CDR3 protein: CASSAERGPSDTQYF
D gene: -; V gene: TRBV7-9; clone size: -; J gene: TRBJ1-5; CDR3 DNA: TGTGCCAGCAGCTTAGGTGGTCAGCCCCAGCATTTT; CDR3 protein: CASSLGGQPQHF
D gene: -; V gene: TRBV29-1; clone size: -; J gene: TRBJ1-1; CDR3 DNA: TGCAGCGTTGCGGGGGGGGGATCCTCGATGAACACTGAAGCTTTCTTT; CDR3 protein: CSVAGGGSSMNTEAFF
D gene: TRBD1; V gene: TRBV25-1; clone size: -; J gene: TRBJ2-3; CDR3 DNA: TGTGCCAGCAGTGAAAGGTATCAGGGGGCAGATACGCAGTATTTT; CDR3 protein: CASSERYQGADTQYF
D gene: -; V gene: TRBV2; clone size: few; J gene: TRBJ1-2; CDR3 DNA: TGTGCCAGCAGTTCCGGGGTCTATGGCTACACCTTC; CDR3 protein: CASSSGVYGYTF
D gene: TRBD1; V gene: TRBV2; clone size: once; J gene: TRBJ1-2; CDR3 DNA: TGTGCCAGCAGATTGGACAGGGAGGAAGACTACACCTTC; CDR3 protein: CASRLDREEDYTF
D gene: -; V gene: TRBV2; clone size: -; J gene: TRBJ2-7; CDR3 DNA: TGTGCCAGCATGGGCAGGGCCTACGAGCAGTACTTC; CDR3 protein: CASMGRAYEQYF
D gene: -; V gene: TRBV6-1; clone size: -; J gene: TRBJ1-1; CDR3 DNA: TGTGCCAGCAGTGAAGTAGAGGAGTCCGGTGAAGCTTTCTTT; CDR3 protein: CASSEVEESGEAFF
D gene: -; V gene: TRBV11-2; clone size: once; J gene: TRBJ2-7; CDR3 DNA: TGTGCCAGCAGCCGTTGGACGGTCGAGCAGTACTTC; CDR3 protein: CASSRWTVEQYF
D gene: -; V gene: TRBV4-1; clone size: -; J gene: TRBJ1-5; CDR3 DNA: TGCGCCAGCAGTTTCAGGGTGGCGAGCAATCAGCCCCAGCATTTT; CDR3 protein: CASSFRVASNQPQHF
D gene: -; V gene: TRBV7-2; clone size: -; J gene: TRBJ1-5; CDR3 DNA: TGTGCCAGCAGCTTAGAGGTTTATAGCAATCAGCCCCAGCATTTT; CDR3 protein: CASSLEVYSNQPQHF
D gene: -; V gene: TRBV6-5; clone size: once; J gene: TRBJ2-1; CDR3 DNA: TGTGCCAGCACCGCCGCAATGGACTACAATGAGCAGTTCTTC; CDR3 protein: CASTAAMDYNEQFF
D gene: -; V gene: TRBV6-1; clone size: -; J gene: TRBJ2-5; CDR3 DNA: TGTGCCAGCAGTGAAGCGGGCGGCAACCAAGAGACCCAGTACTTC; CDR3 protein: CASSEAGGNQETQYF
D gene: -; V gene: TRBV9; clone size: -; J gene: TRBJ2-1; CDR3 DNA: TGTGCCAGCAGCGTATCGGGGCAGGGGAACAATGAGCAGTTCTTC; CDR3 protein: CASSVSGQGNNEQFF
D gene: -; V gene: TRBV7-9; clone size: once; J gene: TRBJ2-7; CDR3 DNA: TGTGCCAGCAGCTTAAAAGTACGGGACGAGCAGTACTTC; CDR3 protein: CASSLKVRDEQYF
D gene: -; V gene: TRBV7-2; clone size: -; J gene: TRBJ2-3; CDR3 DNA: TGTGCCAGCAGCTTAGTCTGGGGGGTCGCAGATACGCAGTATTTT; CDR3 protein: CASSLVWGVADTQYF
D gene: -; V gene: TRBV7-2; clone size: -; J gene: TRBJ1-2; CDR3 DNA: TGTGCCAGCAGCTTGTTAATGGCCCCGAACGGCTACACCTTC; CDR3 protein: CASSLLMAPNGYTF
D gene: TRBD1; V gene: TRBV19; clone size: -; J gene: TRBJ2-1; CDR3 DNA: TGTGCCAGTAGCCGGGACAGCTACAATGAGCAGTTCTTC; CDR3 protein: CASSRDSYNEQFF
D gene: -; V gene: TRBV7-9; clone size: -; J gene: TRBJ1-1; CDR3 DNA: TGTGCCAGCAGCTTGGTTCAGGGGACAACTGAAGCTTTCTTT; CDR3 protein: CASSLVQGTTEAFF
D gene: TRBD1; V gene: TRBV7-9; clone size: -; J gene: TRBJ2-2; CDR3 DNA: TGTGCCAGCGAACCCGGGACAGGGAACACCGGGGAGCTGTTTTTT; CDR3 protein: CASEPGTGNTGELFF
D gene: -; V gene: TRBV7-9; clone size: once; J gene: TRBJ1-1; CDR3 DNA: TGTGCCAGCAGCTTGGACATGGGGTCGCGCACTGAAGCTTTCTTT; CDR3 protein: CASSLDMGSRTEAFF
D gene: -; V gene: TRBV7-9; clone size: -; J gene: TRBJ1-1; CDR3 DNA: TGTGCCAGCAGCTTAGGAAGGGCTGAAGCTTTCTTT; CDR3 protein: CASSLGRAEAFF
D gene: -; V gene: TRBV10-1; clone size: once; J gene: TRBJ2-2; CDR3 DNA: TGCGCCAGACCCAGGGAGGCCGGGGAGCTGTTTTTT; CDR3 protein: CARPREAGELFF
D gene: -; V gene: TRBV6-4; clone size: -; J gene: TRBJ1-1; CDR3 DNA: TGTGCCAGCAGTGACTACAACACTGAAGCTTTCTTT; CDR3 protein: CASSDYNTEAFF
D gene: TRBD1; V gene: TRBV7-3; clone size: -; J gene: TRBJ1-1; CDR3 DNA: TGTGCCAGCAGCTTAAGGGGAGGGGGCGTCGACACTGAAGCTTTCTTT; CDR3 protein: CASSLRGGGVDTEAFF